What follows is one T cell receptor (beta chain) and its context. The target of this receptor is not known. No base-level quality is on record; no much larger clone is a single base apart. Samples from volunteer blood donors who had recovered from COVID-19 were contributed by a second Seattle source. Collaborating institutions collected whole blood in K2EDTA tubes following their own protocols. Collaborator samples were shipped for TCRbeta analysis as frozen whole blood, isolated PBMCs, or DNA extracted from either sample type. This sample was taken from a study of blood T cell repertoires in COVID-19 (dated by TCRdb to about 2020). In terms of the full investigation: Collaborator samples came from the United States, Italy and Spain and covered acute and convalescent phases of COVID-19. The material from the prospective study consisted of cDNA or gDNA derived from T cells, B-cell-depleted T cells, or PBMCs. The dataset comprised deeply sampled blood TCRbeta repertoires from subjects exposed to, actively infected with, or recovered from COVID-19. The repertoires were released in a freely available public database meant as a resource for research on the immune response to SARS-CoV-2. Samples were obtained from the ongoing ImmuneRACE study (first 160 participants) and from 1,254 subjects provided by 6 global collaborators. Nearly every sample came with metadata listing a de-identified subject ID, COVID-19 status, age in years and sex. Where available, HLA class I and class II types were obtained from metadata supplied by the sample provider rather than from assay-based typing.

Here V drops 2 bases and J drops 5 bases, and the junction holds 5 bases not matched to any gene. Taken from the germline V gene, the CDR1 and CDR2 loops are LGHNA and YNFKEQ. The CDR3 runs 14 amino acids, cysteine and phenylalanine included. Only CDR3 DNA remains: 42 bases, in frame from the first base. Study-wide conclusions, independent of this receptor: Clinical and demographic metadata were provided uncurated, with the amount varying by source and participant.

TCRbeta CDR3 regions were amplified from genomic DNA by means of the immunoSEQ Assay, a bias-controlled multiplex PCR. In the paper's pipeline: Nucleated cell counts per sample were estimated from amplification of reference gene primers within the assay. To quantify the absolute abundance of each unique TCRbeta CDR3 rearrangement, sequence reads were collapsed and filtered. For each sample, productive Simpson clonality was calculated by taking the square root of Simpson's diversity index across productive rearrangements. Imported from immuneACCESS, the table was reduced by TCRdb to in-frame sequences with V and J called. These copies leave out some clones; in studies compared against another copy, an unresolved V gene accounts for under half, and the cause of the remainder is not known. V, J and clone size were drawn from that table, and D and trimming were deduced from the DNA. The sample has around 280,000 clones on record, around 87% of them singletons. 2.1% of the sample lies in the top ten.

This sequence was found in a woman aged 25 to 39 who had recovered from COVID-19. This chain is built from TRBV4-2 and TRBJ1-1; 7 junctional bases match TRBD1. The specimen was peripheral blood. The DNA is TGTGCCAGCAGCCAACCGACAGGGAGGACTGAAGCTTTCTTT. Translated, it reads CASSQPTGRTEAFF.